This TCR beta chain was recovered during a study of graft-versus-host responses after intestinal transplantation. About the research overall: Induction with anti-thymocyte globulin, then tacrolimus and steroids for about 3 years, was given to all recipients. Whole-study findings and limits: Some patients had graft-donor T cell macrochimerism. In their allografts, the ratios of graft-versus-host to host-versus-graft T cell clones were high.

Note on this clone: Its antigen is unidentified.

TCRdb keeps only in-frame clones here, not all; method: immunoSEQ multiplex PCR. This sample has over 100,000 clones, with 85% to 95% found just once. Germline V CDR1 and CDR2: MDHEN, SYDVKM. V lost 3 bases, J lost 0 bases, and 8 bases stayed unmatched. The CDR3 extends over 19 amino acids. The source is a human donor who was the organ donor for an intestinal transplant. The chain uses TRBV28 and TRBJ2-7; TRBD2 aligns across 16 bases. Here the sequenced sample was unstimulated CD8+ T cells sorted from spleen or lymph node cells, taken before transplant. This CDR3 reads CASSFQGGLAGGLSYEQYF. The CDR3 nucleotides are TGTGCCAGCAGTTTTCAGGGGGGACTAGCGGGAGGGCTCTCCTACGAGCAGTACTTC.